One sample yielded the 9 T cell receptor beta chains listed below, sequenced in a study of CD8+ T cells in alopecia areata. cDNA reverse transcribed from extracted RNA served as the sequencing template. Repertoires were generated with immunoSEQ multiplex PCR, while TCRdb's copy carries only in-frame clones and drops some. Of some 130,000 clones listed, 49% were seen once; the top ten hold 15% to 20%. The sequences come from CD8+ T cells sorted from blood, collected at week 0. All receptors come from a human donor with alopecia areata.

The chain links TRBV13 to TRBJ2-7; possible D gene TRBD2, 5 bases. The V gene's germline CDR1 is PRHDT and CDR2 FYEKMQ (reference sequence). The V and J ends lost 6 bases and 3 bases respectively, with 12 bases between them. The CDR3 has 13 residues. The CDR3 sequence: CASSKDRGYEQYF. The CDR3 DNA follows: TGTGCCAGCAGTAAAGACCGGGGCTACGAGCAGTACTTC.

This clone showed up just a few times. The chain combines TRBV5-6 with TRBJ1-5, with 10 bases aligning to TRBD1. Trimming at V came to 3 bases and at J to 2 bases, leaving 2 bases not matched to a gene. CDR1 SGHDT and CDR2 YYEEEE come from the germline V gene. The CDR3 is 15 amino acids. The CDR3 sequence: CASSSGTGGNQPQHF. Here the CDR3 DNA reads TGTGCCAGCAGCTCGGGGACAGGGGGCAATCAGCCCCAGCATTTT.

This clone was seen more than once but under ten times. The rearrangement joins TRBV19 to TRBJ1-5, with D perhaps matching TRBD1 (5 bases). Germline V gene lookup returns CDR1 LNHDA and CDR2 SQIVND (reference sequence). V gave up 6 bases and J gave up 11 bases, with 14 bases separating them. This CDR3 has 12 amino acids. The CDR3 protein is CASRQETWAQHF. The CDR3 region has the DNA TGTGCCAGTAGACAGGAAACTTGGGCCCAGCATTTT.

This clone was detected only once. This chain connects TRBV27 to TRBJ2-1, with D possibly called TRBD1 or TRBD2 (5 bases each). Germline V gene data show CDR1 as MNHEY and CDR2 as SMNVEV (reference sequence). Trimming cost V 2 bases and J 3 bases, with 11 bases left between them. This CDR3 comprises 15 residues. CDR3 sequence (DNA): TGTGCCAGCAGTTTAACGAGGGGTTACTACAATGAGCAGTTCTTC. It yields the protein CASSLTRGYYNEQFF.

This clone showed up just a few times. The DNA of the CDR3 is TGTGCCAGCAGCTTTCCGGGACAGGGCTCCTACAATGAGCAGTTCTTC. Amino acids: CASSFPGQGSYNEQFF. J is TRBJ2-1 and V is TRBV7-9, with 9 bases lining up with TRBD1. Germline CDR1 reads SEHNR; CDR2 reads FQNEAQ (reference sequence). The CDR3 has 16 amino acids. Germline trimming cut 3 bases from V and 0 bases from J; bases unmatched to any gene: 3.

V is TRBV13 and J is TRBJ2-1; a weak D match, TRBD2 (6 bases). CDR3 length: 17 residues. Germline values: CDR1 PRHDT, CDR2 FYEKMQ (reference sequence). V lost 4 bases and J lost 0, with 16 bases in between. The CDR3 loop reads CASSSDLAGSSYNEQFF. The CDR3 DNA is TGTGCCAGCAGCTCAGACCTTGCGGGGAGCTCCTACAATGAGCAGTTCTTC.

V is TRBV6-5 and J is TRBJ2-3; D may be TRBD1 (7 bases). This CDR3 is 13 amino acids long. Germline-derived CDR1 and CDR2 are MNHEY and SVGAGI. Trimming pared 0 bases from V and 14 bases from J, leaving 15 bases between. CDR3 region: CASSYSEGALGYF. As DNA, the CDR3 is TGTGCCAGCAGTTACTCGGAGGGGGCTCTCGGGTATTTT.

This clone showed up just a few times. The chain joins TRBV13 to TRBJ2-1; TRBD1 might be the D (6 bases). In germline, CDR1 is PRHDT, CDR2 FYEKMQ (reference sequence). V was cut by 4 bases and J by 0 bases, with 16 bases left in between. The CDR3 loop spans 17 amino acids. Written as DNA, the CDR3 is TGTGCCAGCAGCTCCACGGGACACCTCTTCTCCTACAATGAGCAGTTCTTC. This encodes CASSSTGHLFSYNEQFF.

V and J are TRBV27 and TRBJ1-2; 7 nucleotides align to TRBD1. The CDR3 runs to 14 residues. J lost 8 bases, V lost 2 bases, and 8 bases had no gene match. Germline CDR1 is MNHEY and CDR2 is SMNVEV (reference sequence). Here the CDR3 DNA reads TGTGCCAGCAGTTTAACTGGGGGACAGACCGGCTACACCTTC. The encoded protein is CASSLTGGQTGYTF.